This entry is about one T cell receptor beta chain. Its matching antigen is unknown. Profiling relied on immunoSEQ multiplex PCR, and the TCRdb table lists in-frame clones only, not all of them. The sample holds about 180,000 clones, just over 85% seen once. This entry comes from a study of T cell responses to AZD1222 COVID-19 vaccine. The germline CDR1 and CDR2 sequences are MDHEN and SYDVKM. V lost 5 bases, J lost 2 bases, and 16 bases lay in between. This CDR3 has 15 amino acids. The study, taken as a whole, reports: Unmutated variant regions are reportedly targeted by nearly half of spike-specific TCRs. Spike-wide vaccine-associated CD4 TCRs dominated at 160-218 and 743-854. Baseline seropositivity occurred in only six AZD1222 recipients. White British ancestry dominated among donors, who included more females, and clonal diversity was possibly underestimated.

This sequence was found in an adult in good health. The rearrangement links TRBV28 to TRBJ2-7, with a weak D call TRBD1 (6 bases). Sequencing was performed on peripheral blood, taken on day 0 of AZD1222 vaccination. In DNA, the CDR3 is TGTGCCAGCAGTAGGGGGAACGGGCCTCCCTACGAGCAGTACTTC. It specifies CASSRGNGPPYEQYF.